This passage covers 10 T cell receptor beta chains from one sample sequenced in a study of T cell responses to AZD1222 COVID-19 vaccine. Sequencing used immunoSEQ multiplex PCR; TCRdb keeps in-frame clones, though not all of them. The table lists 97,000 or so clones, approximately 90% of them singletons. Source: peripheral blood, taken on day 0 of AZD1222 vaccination. Source of these receptors: an adult in good health.

The V call is TRBV29-1, the J call TRBJ1-2; D is unclear. The CDR3 contains 8 residues. V lost 7 bases and J 14 bases, leaving 11 bases between the germline ends. Per the germline V gene, CDR1 is SQVTM and CDR2 is ANQGSEA. The CDR3 DNA reads as TGCAGCGCTGGGAGGTTAACCTTC. It specifies CSAGRLTF. The full variable domain, rest sourced from reference TRBV29-1 and TRBJ1-2, is SAVISQKPSRDICQRGTSLTIQCQVDSQVTMMFWYRQQPGQSLTLIATANQGSEATYESGFVIDKFPISRPNLTFSTLTVSNMSPEDSSIYLCSAGRLTFGSGTRLTVV.

This chain joins TRBV6-5 and TRBJ1-3; TRBD1 might be the D (6 bases). This CDR3 region has 15 residues. V shed 10 bases and J shed 2 bases, with 18 bases lying between them. The germline V gene encodes CDR1 MNHEY and CDR2 SVGAGI. For the CDR3, the DNA is TGTGCCACCGCGGAGGGGGGTATCGCTGGAAACACCATATATTTT. This gives the protein CATAEGGIAGNTIYF.

The chain employs TRBV9 and TRBJ1-1; D call uncertain. The germline CDR1 and CDR2 sequences are SGDLS and YYNGEE. Trimming removed 0 bases from V and 0 bases from J, with 9 bases in between. The CDR3 is 15 residues long. For the CDR3, the DNA is TGTGCCAGCAGCGTAGCCAACAGCATGAACACTGAAGCTTTCTTT. This codes for CASSVANSMNTEAFF.

This chain joins TRBV4-2 and TRBJ2-1; either TRBD1 or TRBD2 may fit D (6 bases each). CDR3 length: 14 residues. Germline V lookup: CDR1 LGHNA, CDR2 YNFKEQ. The V end lost 1 base, the J end lost 7 bases, and 11 bases lay between the germline ends. The CDR3 DNA is TGTGCCAGCAGCCAAGTTACGGGGGCGAATGAGCAGTTCTTC. Encoded protein: CASSQVTGANEQFF.

The V gene is TRBV7-2, the J gene TRBJ1-2; no clear D gene. V lost 5 bases and J lost 2, with 15 bases in between. This CDR3 has 15 residues. CDR1 SGHTA and CDR2 FQGNSA come from the germline V gene. The CDR3 loop reads CASSNSGGKNYGYTF. As DNA, the CDR3 is TGTGCCAGCAGCAATTCCGGCGGCAAGAACTATGGCTACACCTTC.

The CDR3 sequence: CSVGRGDKTQYF. The CDR3 DNA sequence: TGCAGCGTTGGCCGGGGGGACAAGACCCAGTACTTC. The rearrangement joins TRBV29-1 to TRBJ2-5; the D gene is possibly TRBD2 (7 bases). The CDR3 spans 12 residues. V lost 4 bases to trimming and J lost 6 bases, with 12 bases between them. Germline CDR1 is SQVTM and CDR2 is ANQGSEA.

The rearrangement joins TRBV6-6 to TRBJ2-1; 8 bases are a match to TRBD1. From germline, CDR1 is MNHNY and CDR2 SVGAGI (reference sequence). V was pared by 5 bases and J by 4 bases, with 13 bases of the junction left unmatched. This CDR3 has 17 amino acids. The CDR3 here is CASSPQPRQGLYNEQFF. For the CDR3, the DNA is TGTGCCAGCAGTCCTCAGCCCCGACAGGGGTTATACAATGAGCAGTTCTTC.

This chain links TRBV5-5 with TRBJ2-1; 7 positions agree with TRBD1. Trimming took 3 bases from V and 4 from J; bases not matched to a gene: 7. Germline lookup yields CDR1 SGHKS and CDR2 YYEKEE (reference sequence). The CDR3 runs 15 residues. The CDR3 is CASSSQGVGYNEQFF. CDR3 nucleotide sequence: TGTGCCAGCAGCTCCCAGGGGGTGGGATACAATGAGCAGTTCTTC.

The chain employs TRBV10-3 and TRBJ2-1; TRBD1 matches at 9 bases. This CDR3 comprises 15 residues. V shed 6 bases, J shed 0 bases, and the junction held 3 bases outside the gene matches. Germline V gene data show CDR1 as ENHRY and CDR2 as SYGVKD. The CDR3 loop is CAIRGQGSSYNEQFF. The CDR3 bases are TGTGCCATCAGGGGACAGGGTAGCTCCTACAATGAGCAGTTCTTC.

The rearrangement links TRBV18 to TRBJ2-7; D perhaps matches TRBD1 (7 bases). The V gene lost 6 bases and the J gene lost 2 bases, with 17 bases spanning the gap. CDR1 is KGHSH, CDR2 LQKENI, per germline. This CDR3 is 15 amino acids long. In nucleotides, the CDR3 is TGTGCCAGCTCTCAAGATCAGGGGGGAACCTACGAGCAGTACTTC. Translation: CASSQDQGGTYEQYF.